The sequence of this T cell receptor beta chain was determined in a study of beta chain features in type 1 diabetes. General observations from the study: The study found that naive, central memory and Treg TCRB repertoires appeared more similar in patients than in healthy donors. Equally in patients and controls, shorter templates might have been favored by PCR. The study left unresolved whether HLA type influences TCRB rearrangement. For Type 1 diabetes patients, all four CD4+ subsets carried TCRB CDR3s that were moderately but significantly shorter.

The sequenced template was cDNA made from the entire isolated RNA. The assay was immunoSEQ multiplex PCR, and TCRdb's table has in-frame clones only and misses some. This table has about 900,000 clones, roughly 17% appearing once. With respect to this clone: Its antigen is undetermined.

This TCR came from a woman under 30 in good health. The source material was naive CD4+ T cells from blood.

The chain's CDR3 is CASSQTMGLAGAGANVLTF. The DNA of the CDR3 is TGTGCCAGCAGCCAGACTATGGGACTAGCGGGAGCTGGGGCCAACGTCCTGACTTTC. V usage is TRBV14 and J usage is TRBJ2-6, with TRBD2 identical over 14 bases. V gave up 3 bases and J gave up 2 bases; unmatched junction bases: 6. The germline V gene encodes CDR1 SGHDN and CDR2 FVKESK. The CDR3 extends over 19 amino acids.